This TCR beta chain originates from a study of T cells after yellow fever vaccination. Whole-study results and caveats: Weaker in magnitude, the secondary response showed a faster peak on day 5 versus 15. Abundant clonotypes from the bulk population could get into FACS-sorted repertoires as contaminants.

A remark on this clonotype: What it binds is not known.

It was through 5'RACE template switching that TCR cDNA was made, with a universal primer site and UMIs added. TCRdb passed the 5' RACE reads through MiXCR, listing each CDR3 protein once. The table includes about 74,000 distinct CDR3 sequences, around 6.5% detected once. CDR1 is ENHRY and CDR2 is SYGVKD in the germline V gene. The CDR3 spans 13 residues. V lost 6 bases and J lost 2, with 11 bases in between. V is TRBV10-3 and J is TRBJ2-7; D is uncertain. The TCR originated in a man aged 18 to 29 who received the YFV17D yellow fever vaccine. Source: CD8+ T cells sorted from PBMCs, taken 4 to 6 days after the first yellow fever vaccination. CDR3 in DNA: TGTGCCATCAGGGATGGGATAACCTACGAGCAGTACGTC. This gives the protein CAIRDGITYEQYV.